These 18 T cell receptor beta chains originate from one sample sequenced in a study of blood T cell repertoires in COVID-19 (dated by TCRdb to between 2020 and 2021). Library creation used the immunoSEQ multiplex PCR assay. Drawn from immuneACCESS, this table holds only the in-frame rearrangements with V and J called that TCRdb kept. Clones are partly lost; checked studies trace under half to an unresolved V gene and leave the rest unexplained. The table for this sample lists under 200,000 clones; 75% to 90% of them were counted only once. Together, the top ten hold around 10% of the sample. The sample was peripheral blood. The origin of the receptors is a woman aged 80 or over with active or convalescent COVID-19.

The chain couples TRBV18 to TRBJ1-1; 9 bases are shared with TRBD1. The CDR3 has 15 amino acids. V shed 4 bases and J 0 bases; nucleotides not matched to a gene: 3. CDR1 is KGHSH and CDR2 is LQKENI in the germline V gene. This CDR3 reads CASSRTGDLNTEAFF. The CDR3 coding sequence is TGTGCCAGCTCACGGACAGGGGACCTGAACACTGAAGCTTTCTTT.

The chain has TRBV5-6 and TRBJ1-1, with 7 bases identical to TRBD1. The J segment lost 4 bases and the V segment lost 4 bases, leaving 7 bases of the junction unmatched. The V gene's germline CDR1 is SGHDT and CDR2 YYEEEE. The CDR3 loop spans 14 amino acids. Here the CDR3 reads CASSRGTAGTEAFF. The DNA of the CDR3 is TGTGCCAGCAGCAGGGGGACAGCAGGCACTGAAGCTTTCTTT.

The V gene is TRBV6-5, the J gene TRBJ2-3; the match to TRBD1 covers 7 bases. Germline assignment: CDR1 MNHEY and CDR2 SVGAGI. The CDR3 contains 15 residues. V lost 2 bases to trimming and J lost 0 bases; unmatched junction nucleotides: 2. The CDR3 loop reads CASSYGGQSTDTQYF. The CDR3 DNA sequence: TGTGCCAGCAGTTACGGGGGACAGAGCACAGATACGCAGTATTTT.

V usage is TRBV19 and J usage is TRBJ1-1, with D uncertain. There are 16 residues in the CDR3. The V and J ends lost 3 bases and 2 bases respectively, with 16 bases between them. Germline CDR1 and CDR2: LNHDA and SQIVND (reference sequence). In DNA form, the CDR3 reads TGTGCCAGTAGTATGGTAAGAGGAGGGTCTAACACTGAAGCTTTCTTT. It is translated as CASSMVRGGSNTEAFF.

The rearrangement links TRBV13 to TRBJ1-2, with 7 bases aligning to TRBD1. Per the germline V gene, CDR1 is PRHDT and CDR2 is FYEKMQ (reference sequence). This CDR3 has 13 amino acids. Trimming removed 4 bases from V and 8 bases from J; junction bases left unmatched: 7. The CDR3 loop reads CASSSRQGRGYTF. As DNA, the CDR3 is TGTGCCAGCAGCTCCCGACAGGGTCGGGGCTACACCTTC.

This clone came up once. The V and J genes are TRBV6-2 or TRBV6-3 and TRBJ2-5; 12 bases line up with TRBD2. V lost 0 bases and J lost 0; bases outside the gene matches: 5. CDR1 and CDR2 from the germline V gene are MNHEY and SVGEGT. CDR3 length: 18 amino acids. The CDR3 nucleotides read TGTGCCAGCAGTTACTCGAGACTAGCGGGGGCCTACCAAGAGACCCAGTACTTC. Its translation is CASSYSRLAGAYQETQYF.

The V call is TRBV7-9, the J call TRBJ1-2; TRBD1 is a possible D gene (6 bases). Looked up from germline, CDR1 is SEHNR and CDR2 is FQNEAQ (reference sequence). CDR3 length equals 13 residues. Trimming took off 5 bases at V and 3 bases at J, with 10 bases between the two ends. CDR3 nucleotide sequence: TGTGCCAGCAGCACAGGGACCTACTATGGCTACACCTTC. Its protein product is CASSTGTYYGYTF.

The CDR3 protein is CASSNFGQGDRGYTF. The DNA for the CDR3 is TGTGCCAGCAGCAACTTTGGACAGGGGGATCGTGGCTACACCTTC. J is TRBJ1-2 and V is TRBV5-6, with TRBD1 matching 10 bases. CDR1 SGHDT and CDR2 YYEEEE come from the germline V gene. The CDR3 extends over 15 amino acids. J was trimmed by 7 bases and V by 4 bases; bases with no gene match: 10. Combining the CDR3 with reference TRBV5-6 and TRBJ1-2 gives the whole variable domain DAGVTQSPTHLIKTRGQQVTLRCSPKSGHDTVSWYQQALGQGPQFIFQYYEEEERQRGNFPDRFSGHQFPNYSSELNVNALLLGDSALYLCASSNFGQGDRGYTFGSGTRLTVV.

The J gene is TRBJ2-7, the V gene TRBV5-1; 8 nucleotides agree with TRBD1. Looked up from germline, CDR1 is SGHRS and CDR2 is YFSETQ. V lost 4 bases, J lost 5 bases, and 11 bases stayed unmatched. This CDR3 comprises 15 residues. The CDR3 is CASSRFLDRDDEQYF. The CDR3 coding sequence is TGCGCCAGCAGCCGGTTCCTGGACAGGGACGACGAGCAGTACTTC. Using reference TRBV5-1 and TRBJ2-7 for the parts outside the CDR3, the full variable domain is KAGVTQTPRYLIKTRGQQVTLSCSPISGHRSVSWYQQTPGQGLQFLFEYFSETQRNKGNFPGRFSGRQFSNSRSEMNVSTLELGDSALYLCASSRFLDRDDEQYFGPGTRLTVT.

This chain connects TRBV3-1 (or the pseudogene TRBV3-2) to TRBJ2-2; 10 nucleotides align to TRBD1. In germline, CDR1 is LGHDT, CDR2 YNNKEL (reference sequence). Losses at the gene ends were 6 bases for V and 4 bases for J; bases not matched to a gene: 11. The CDR3 is 17 amino acids. The CDR3 bases are TGTGCCAGCAGTGGGGACAGGGGACTTGCAGGCACCGGGGAGCTGTTTTTT. Translated, it gives CASSGDRGLAGTGELFF.

V is TRBV6-2 or TRBV6-3 and J is TRBJ1-1; D ambiguous. This CDR3 has 12 amino acids. Germline loops: CDR1 MNHEY, CDR2 SVGEGT. V lost 2 bases and J 6 bases, leaving 7 bases between the germline ends. CDR3 sequence reads: CASSYLRAEAFF. CDR3 DNA: TGTGCCAGCAGTTACCTGAGGGCTGAAGCTTTCTTT.

The CDR3: CASSSLSGGGTGELFF. The CDR3 region has the DNA TGTGCCAGCAGTTCCCTAAGCGGGGGAGGCACCGGGGAGCTGTTTTTT. This rearrangement joins TRBV6-5 to TRBJ2-2; 8 positions match TRBD2. Germline CDR1 and CDR2: MNHEY and SVGAGI. After removal of 4 bases from V and 4 bases from J, the junction contained 8 bases not matched to a gene. The CDR3 runs to 16 residues.

The chain employs TRBV9 and TRBJ1-4; maybe TRBD1 (5 bases). The CDR3 spans 14 residues. With 0 bases removed from V and 7 bases from J, the gap between germline ends came to 10 bases. From germline, CDR1 is SGDLS and CDR2 YYNGEE. CDR3 bases: TGTGCCAGCAGCGTAGCAGGGAGGAGTGAAAAACTGTTTTTT. As protein: CASSVAGRSEKLFF.

The chain joins TRBV7-9 to TRBJ1-1, with 9 bases that match TRBD1. The CDR3 is 17 residues long. The V gene's germline CDR1 is SEHNR and CDR2 FQNEAQ (reference sequence). With V trimmed by 1 base and J by 4 bases, 10 bases remained unmatched. The CDR3 sequence is CASSLGASGQGATEAFF. Here the CDR3 DNA reads TGTGCCAGCAGCTTAGGGGCCTCGGGACAGGGCGCCACTGAAGCTTTCTTT.

The J gene is TRBJ1-1, the V gene TRBV4-3, with a weak D call TRBD1 (6 bases). Trimming cost V 7 bases and J 1 base, with 10 bases left between them. CDR1 LGHNA and CDR2 YSLEER come from the germline V gene. The CDR3 sequence is 13 residues long. The CDR3 protein is CASTWGRNTEAFF. The CDR3, as DNA: TGCGCCAGCACCTGGGGGCGGAACACTGAAGCTTTCTTT.

The chain is built from TRBV5-1 and TRBJ1-2; 7 bases map to TRBD1. J lost 1 base, V lost 3 bases, and 3 bases had no gene match. The CDR3 totals 14 residues. The germline V gene has CDR1 SGHRS and CDR2 YFSETQ. The CDR3: CASSSGTVNYGYTF. DNA of the CDR3: TGCGCCAGCAGCTCAGGGACAGTTAACTATGGCTACACCTTC.

Only one count was recorded for this clone. The chain combines TRBV12-5 with TRBJ1-2; D remains ambiguous. V was clipped by 0 bases and J by 4 bases, with 6 bases between them. The CDR3 has 13 residues. The germline V gene encodes CDR1 LGHNT and CDR2 FRNRAP. In DNA form, the CDR3 reads TGTGCTAGTGGTTTGGTCGGAGGCTATGGCTACACCTTC. Translation gives CASGLVGGYGYTF.

The CDR3 sequence: CASSRDRDLSPLHF. CDR3 DNA sequence: TGTGCCAGCAGCCGGGACAGGGATCTCTCACCCCTCCACTTT. The chain couples TRBV6-5 to TRBJ1-6, with 9 bases that match TRBD1. The germline CDR1 and CDR2 sequences are MNHEY and SVGAGI. With V trimmed by 6 bases and J by 10 bases, 7 bases remained unmatched. CDR3 length equals 14 residues.